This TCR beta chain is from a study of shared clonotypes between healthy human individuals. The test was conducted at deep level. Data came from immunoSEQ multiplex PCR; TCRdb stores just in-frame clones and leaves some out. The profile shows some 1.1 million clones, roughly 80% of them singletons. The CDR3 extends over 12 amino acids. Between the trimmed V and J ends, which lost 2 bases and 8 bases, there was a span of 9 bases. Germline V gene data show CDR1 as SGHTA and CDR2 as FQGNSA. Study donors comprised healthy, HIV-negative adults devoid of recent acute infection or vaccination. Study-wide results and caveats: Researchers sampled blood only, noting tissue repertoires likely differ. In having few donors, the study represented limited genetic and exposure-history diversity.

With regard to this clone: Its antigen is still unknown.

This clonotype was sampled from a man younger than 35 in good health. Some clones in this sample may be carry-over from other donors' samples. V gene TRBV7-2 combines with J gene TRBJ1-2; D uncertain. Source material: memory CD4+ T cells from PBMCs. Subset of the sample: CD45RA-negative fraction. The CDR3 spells CASSLSQGGYTF. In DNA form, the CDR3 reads TGTGCCAGCAGCTTAAGTCAAGGAGGCTACACCTTC.